These 9 T cell receptor beta chains were all obtained from the same sample, sequenced in a study of blood T cell repertoires in COVID-19. Libraries were prepared by immunoSEQ multiplex PCR; TCRdb keeps only in-frame clonotypes and omits some of them. The profile shows over 150,000 clones, roughly four fifths of them singletons. Sample: PBMCs or T cells enriched from blood (not recorded which). The receptor source for this set is a man aged 35 to 55 who had recovered from COVID-19.

This chain uses TRBV7-2 with TRBJ1-1; D uncertain. CDR3 length equals 13 residues. Germline values: CDR1 SGHTA, CDR2 FQGNSA. V was clipped by 4 bases and J by 4 bases, with 10 bases between them. Here the CDR3 DNA reads TGTGCCAGCAGCTCTGTCGAGGGCACTGAAGCTTTCTTT. It is translated as CASSSVEGTEAFF.

The chain is built from TRBV7-9 and TRBJ1-1; TRBD1 might be the D (6 bases). Germline CDR1 reads SEHNR; CDR2 reads FQNEAQ (reference sequence). This CDR3 has 12 residues. V lost 6 bases and J lost 4, with 9 bases in between. The CDR3 bases are TGTGCCAGCAGTGTCAGGGGCACTGAAGCTTTCTTT. It is translated as CASSVRGTEAFF.

This rearrangement joins TRBV4-1 to TRBJ1-2, with TRBD1 identical over 8 bases. Germline loops: CDR1 MGHRA, CDR2 YSYEKL. The CDR3 runs to 16 residues. Unmatched junction bases numbered 10, after V lost 0 bases and J lost 7 bases. For the CDR3, the DNA is TGCGCCAGCAGCCAAGATCGTCGGGCCAGGGGGCCTGGCTACACCTTC. Protein product: CASSQDRRARGPGYTF.

This chain connects TRBV5-4 to TRBJ1-4; D is uncertain. Trimming removed 4 bases from V and 1 base from J, with 11 bases in between. Germline loops: CDR1 SGHNT, CDR2 YYREEE (reference sequence). This CDR3 contains 15 residues. For the CDR3, the DNA is TGTGCCAGCAGCGCCAGGATCCGAACTAATGAAAAACTGTTTTTT. It encodes CASSARIRTNEKLFF.

The CDR3 sequence is CASSGGGSTDTQYF. Written as DNA, the CDR3 is TGTGCCAGCAGTGGGGGGGGGAGCACAGATACGCAGTATTTT. This sequence joins TRBV28 and TRBJ2-3; the match to TRBD2 covers 7 bases. The V segment lost 5 bases and the J segment 0 bases; nucleotides outside the gene matches: 2. Germline V lookup: CDR1 MDHEN, CDR2 SYDVKM. CDR3 length: 14 residues.

V is TRBV4-2 and J is TRBJ1-1; D gene ambiguous. V shed 4 bases and J shed 3 bases, with 15 bases lying between them. CDR1 is LGHNA, CDR2 YNFKEQ, per germline. The CDR3 is 15 residues long. Here the CDR3 reads CASSLVVNQYTEAFF. The CDR3 coding sequence is TGTGCCAGCAGCCTAGTCGTAAATCAATACACTGAAGCTTTCTTT.

CDR3 region: CASSPSGGASYEQYF. CDR3 coding DNA: TGTGCCAGCTCACCAAGCGGGGGGGCGTCCTACGAGCAGTACTTC. The chain uses TRBV18 and TRBJ2-7; 10 bases match TRBD2. The junction had 2 bases not matched to a gene; V was cut back by 2 bases and J by 1 base. The CDR3 sequence is 15 residues long. Germline V gives CDR1 KGHSH, CDR2 LQKENI.

V is TRBV5-4 and J is TRBJ1-1, with TRBD1 as a possible D gene (5 bases). Germline CDR1 and CDR2: SGHNT and YYREEE (reference sequence). Deletions cut 1 base from V and 5 bases from J, with 18 bases between. The CDR3 covers 16 residues. The CDR3 sequence is CASSLNLGGAWTEAFF. DNA for the CDR3: TGTGCCAGCAGCTTGAATCTAGGCGGGGCGTGGACTGAAGCTTTCTTT. The variable domain in full, completed from reference TRBV5-4 and TRBJ1-1, reads ETGVTQSPTHLIKTRGQQVTLRCSSQSGHNTVSWYQQALGQGPQFIFQYYREEENGRGNFPPRFSGLQFPNYSSELNVNALELDDSALYLCASSLNLGGAWTEAFFGQGTRLTVV.

This chain links TRBV6-1 with TRBJ2-5, with 7 bases aligning to TRBD1. Germline-derived CDR1 and CDR2 are MNHNS and SASEGT. V was clipped by 2 bases and J by 5 bases; unmatched bases: 8. This CDR3 has 15 residues. The CDR3 bases are TGTGCCAGCAGTGAAATCAGACAGGGTAGCGAGACCCAGTACTTC. This translates into CASSEIRQGSETQYF.